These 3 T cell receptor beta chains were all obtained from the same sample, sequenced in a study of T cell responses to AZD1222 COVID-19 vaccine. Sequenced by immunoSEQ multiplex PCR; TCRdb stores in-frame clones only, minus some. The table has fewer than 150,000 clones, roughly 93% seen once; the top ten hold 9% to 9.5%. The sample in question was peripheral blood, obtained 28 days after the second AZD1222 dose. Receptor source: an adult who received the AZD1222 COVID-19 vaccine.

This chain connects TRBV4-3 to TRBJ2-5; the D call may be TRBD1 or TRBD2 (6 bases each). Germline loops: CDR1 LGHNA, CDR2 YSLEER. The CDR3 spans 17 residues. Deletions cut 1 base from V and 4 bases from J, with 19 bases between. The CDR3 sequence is CASSQGLGGFEGETQYF. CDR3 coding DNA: TGCGCCAGCAGCCAAGGATTAGGGGGGTTCGAAGGAGAGACCCAGTACTTC.

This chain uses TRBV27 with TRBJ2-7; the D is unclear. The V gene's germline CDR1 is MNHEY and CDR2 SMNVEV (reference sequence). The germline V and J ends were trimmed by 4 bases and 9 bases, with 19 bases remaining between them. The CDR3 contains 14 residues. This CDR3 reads CASSSSNNPTLQYF. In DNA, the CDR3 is TGTGCCAGCAGTTCCTCGAACAACCCTACTCTGCAGTACTTC.

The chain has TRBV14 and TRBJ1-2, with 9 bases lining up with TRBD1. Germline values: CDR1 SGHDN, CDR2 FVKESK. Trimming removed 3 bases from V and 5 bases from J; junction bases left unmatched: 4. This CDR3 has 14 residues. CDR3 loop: CASSQWGQGYGYTF. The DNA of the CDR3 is TGTGCCAGCAGCCAGTGGGGACAGGGTTATGGCTACACCTTC.